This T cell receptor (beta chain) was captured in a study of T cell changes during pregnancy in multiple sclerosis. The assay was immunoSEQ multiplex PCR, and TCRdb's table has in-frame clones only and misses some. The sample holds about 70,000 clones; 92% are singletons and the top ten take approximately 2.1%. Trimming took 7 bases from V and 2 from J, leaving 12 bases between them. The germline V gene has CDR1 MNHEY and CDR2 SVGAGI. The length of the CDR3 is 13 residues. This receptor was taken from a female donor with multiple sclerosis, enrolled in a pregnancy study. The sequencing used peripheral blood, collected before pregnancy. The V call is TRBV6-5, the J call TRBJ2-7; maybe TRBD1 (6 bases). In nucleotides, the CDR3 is TGTGCCAGCATGGGGCAGGGGACCTACGAGCAGTACTTC. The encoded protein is CASMGQGTYEQYF.